This paragraph reports one TCR beta chain. The target antigen is unknown. PCR involved 60 Vbeta and 13 Jbeta primers. Assay used: immunoSEQ multiplex PCR; TCRdb lists only in-frame clones, some missing. This sample has over 150,000 clones, with 65% to 75% found just once. The entry originates in a study of cytomegalovirus exposure and HLA in healthy donors. The V gene's germline CDR1 is SGDLS and CDR2 YYNGEE. The CDR3 has 13 residues. V lost 6 bases, J lost 7 bases, and 17 bases lay in between. General study points: The study listed approximately 160 cytomegalovirus-associated TCR beta chains. Exclusion applied to some V segments, including TRBV6-2 and TRBV6-3, as they were indistinguishable. HLA alleles were associated with 15,000 to 20,000 TCR beta sequences in a later analysis at 0.05 false discovery rate.

What was sequenced was PBMCs. This rearrangement joins TRBV9 to TRBJ2-7, with D uncertain. The clonotype originates from a man under 40 in good health and CMV-seropositive. CDR3 residues: CASTILGPLEQYF. The CDR3 nucleotides are TGTGCCAGCACTATTCTGGGCCCCCTTGAGCAGTACTTC.